This T cell receptor beta chain was captured in a study of T cell repertoires in cytomegalovirus infection. This clonotype was picked up a small number of times. The target antigen is unknown. V was pared by 0 bases and J by 4 bases, with 12 bases of the junction left unmatched. The CDR3 runs to 18 residues. Germline V CDR1 and CDR2: LGHNA, YNFKEQ. TCRdb re-analysed the reads in MiXCR, keeping a single row per CDR3 protein. This sample has some 110,000 distinct CDR3 sequences, with about 9.4% found just once. This TCR was sampled from a human donor in good health (CMV status not recorded). Some clones in this sample may be carry-over from other donors' samples. The J gene is TRBJ2-5, the V gene TRBV4-2, with 9 nucleotides matching TRBD2. The sample consisted of PBMCs, sequenced either directly or after in vitro stimulation (not recorded which). CDR3 sequence: CASSQDGLARPGPETQYF. The CDR3 DNA follows: TGTGCCAGCAGCCAAGATGGACTAGCGCGACCTGGGCCAGAGACCCAGTACTTC.